This TCR beta chain was recorded in a study of PD-1 blockade in classical Hodgkin lymphoma. Whole-study results and caveats: Nivolumab initiation under 1 year post-ASCT meant exclusion. It was CD4+ TCR diversity, not CD8+, that rose significantly by C4D1.

The V and J ends lost 5 bases and 3 bases, in that order; junction bases with no gene match: 3. There are 14 residues in the CDR3. Germline CDR1 reads SGHAT; CDR2 reads FQNNGV. Time point meaning: cycle 4 day 1 (C4D1), after five to seven weeks of nivolumab. There was relapse after autologous stem cell transplantation in every patient, and there was variation in brentuximab vedotin exposure. It was by magnetic negative selection that CD4+ T cells were purified from thawed PBMCs. About this clone itself: Its antigen is unidentified.

Sequenced by immunoSEQ multiplex PCR; TCRdb stores in-frame clones only, minus some. Seen here are over 10,000 clones, roughly four fifths observed once, and the top ten hold around 0.92%. Here the sequenced sample was CD4+ T cells from blood, taken before the fourth cycle of nivolumab. The receptor was derived from a human donor with classical Hodgkin lymphoma. V gene TRBV11-2 combines with J gene TRBJ1-3; 8 nucleotides agree with TRBD1. CDR3 protein: CASSPDRVGNTIYF. In DNA, the CDR3 is TGTGCCAGCAGCCCGGACAGGGTTGGAAACACCATATATTTT.